A single sample gave rise to the 15 T cell receptor beta chains below, sequenced in a study of T cell responses to AZD1222 COVID-19 vaccine. Produced via immunoSEQ multiplex PCR; TCRdb's table is partial and in-frame only. The sample records about 180,000 clones, 94% being singletons. This material consisted of peripheral blood, taken 28 days after the second AZD1222 dose. Receptors were obtained from an adult who received the AZD1222 COVID-19 vaccine.

This rearrangement joins TRBV10-2 to TRBJ2-3; 13 nucleotides line up with TRBD2. Losses at the gene ends were 0 bases for V and 8 bases for J; bases not matched to a gene: 5. The germline V gene has CDR1 WSHSY and CDR2 SAAADI. This CDR3 contains 16 residues. The CDR3 is CASSESGLAGAGTQYF. CDR3 nucleotides: TGCGCCAGCAGTGAGTCAGGACTAGCGGGGGCCGGTACGCAGTATTTT.

The rearrangement uses TRBV2 and TRBJ1-3; D is unclear. V lost 7 bases and J 0 bases, leaving 13 bases between the germline ends. Germline assignment: CDR1 SNHLY and CDR2 FYNNEI. This CDR3 is built from 15 residues. The chain's CDR3 is CASKGETISGNTIYF. In DNA form, the CDR3 reads TGTGCCAGCAAGGGAGAGACGATCTCTGGAAACACCATATATTTT.

The J gene is TRBJ1-1, the V gene TRBV27; D gene ambiguous. Germline V gene sequence: CDR1 MNHEY, CDR2 SMNVEV (reference sequence). Trimming stripped 0 bases from V and 1 base from J, with 3 bases between. The CDR3 runs to 13 residues. This CDR3 is CASSLSANTEAFF. The DNA for the CDR3 is TGTGCCAGCAGTTTATCGGCGAACACTGAAGCTTTCTTT.

The rearrangement uses TRBV18 and TRBJ2-1, with TRBD1 matching over 12 bases. The germline gives CDR1 KGHSH, CDR2 LQKENI. The length of the CDR3 is 19 residues. Trimming at V came to 6 bases and at J to 0 bases, leaving 12 bases not matched to a gene. The CDR3 here is CASSKRGTGGVGSYNEQFF. CDR3 coding DNA: TGTGCCAGCTCGAAACGGGGGACAGGGGGCGTCGGCTCCTACAATGAGCAGTTCTTC.

The CDR3 is CASSQESTQETQYF. CDR3 coding DNA: TGTGCCAGCAGCCAAGAGTCTACGCAAGAGACCCAGTACTTC. This chain uses TRBV4-2 with TRBJ2-5; D call uncertain. The CDR3 contains 14 residues. Looked up from germline, CDR1 is LGHNA and CDR2 is YNFKEQ. Trimming pared 0 bases from V and 2 bases from J, leaving 7 bases between.

V and J are TRBV15 and TRBJ2-3, with 10 positions matching TRBD1. Trimming cost V 3 bases and J 2 bases; bases outside gene matches: 5. This CDR3 has 16 residues. Germline V lookup: CDR1 LNHNV, CDR2 YYDKDF (reference sequence). The CDR3 sequence is CATSRRGTGDTDTQYF. DNA for the CDR3: TGTGCCACCAGCAGGAGAGGGACAGGGGACACAGATACGCAGTATTTT.

This clone was recorded a few times. This rearrangement joins TRBV14 to TRBJ2-1; 8 bases are a match to TRBD2. V was clipped by 4 bases and J by 8 bases; unmatched bases: 13. Germline V CDR1 and CDR2: SGHDN, FVKESK. This CDR3 is built from 16 residues. Here the CDR3 DNA reads TGTGCCAGCAGCCCCATCGGGGGGGCGGGAGGCGATGAGCAGTTCTTC. This sequence encodes CASSPIGGAGGDEQFF.

The chain combines TRBV28 with TRBJ2-5; D may match TRBD1 or TRBD2 (5 bases each). The CDR3 runs to 14 residues. V shed 5 bases and J shed 14 bases, with 24 bases lying between them. The germline V gene has CDR1 MDHEN and CDR2 SYDVKM. DNA of the CDR3: TGTGCCAGCAGTGACCTTCCCTCCGGGACGCCTCTATACTTC. Translation: CASSDLPSGTPLYF.

The chain carries TRBV19 and TRBJ1-4; 7 nucleotides agree with TRBD1. Germline CDR1 LNHDA, CDR2 SQIVND (reference sequence). The CDR3 sequence is 13 residues long. V was clipped by 5 bases and J by 7 bases; unmatched bases: 4. CDR3 loop: CASSQYRGEKLFF. CDR3 coding DNA: TGTGCCAGTAGTCAATACAGGGGTGAAAAACTGTTTTTT.

The gene calls are TRBV18 and TRBJ1-5; no firm D call. This CDR3 spans 15 amino acids. Trimming removed 0 bases from V and 3 bases from J, with 9 bases in between. Germline V CDR1 and CDR2: KGHSH, LQKENI. CDR3 sequence reads: CASSPPEGYNQPQHF. The CDR3 DNA follows: TGTGCCAGCTCACCACCGGAGGGATACAATCAGCCCCAGCATTTT.

The chain carries TRBV10-1 and TRBJ2-5; D remains ambiguous. Germline V gene lookup returns CDR1 WNHNN and CDR2 SYGVQD (reference sequence). CDR3 length equals 15 residues. V was trimmed by 5 bases and J by 4 bases, leaving 17 bases between them. The CDR3, as DNA: TGCGCCAGCAGTTATTCCGCCGACGGCGTAGAGACCCAGTACTTC. It translates to CASSYSADGVETQYF.

This chain links TRBV13 with TRBJ2-5, with 12 bases aligning to TRBD2. With 5 bases clipped from V and 0 bases from J, the junction kept 7 bases outside the gene matches. CDR1 and CDR2 (germline): PRHDT, FYEKMQ (reference sequence). This CDR3 is built from 17 residues. CDR3 in amino acids: CASSPKGTSGYQETQYF. Here the CDR3 DNA reads TGTGCCAGCAGCCCCAAAGGGACTAGCGGGTACCAAGAGACCCAGTACTTC.

The rearrangement uses TRBV14 and TRBJ2-4; D possibly corresponds to TRBD2 (6 bases). The CDR3 totals 15 residues. V lost 0 bases, J lost 6 bases, and 12 bases lay in between. From germline, CDR1 is SGHDN and CDR2 FVKESK. The CDR3 coding sequence is TGTGCCAGCAGCCAAGATCGTCTAGCGAGAAACATTCAGTACTTC. Amino acid sequence: CASSQDRLARNIQYF. Full variable domain (rest looked up from reference TRBV14 and TRBJ2-4): EAGVTQFPSHSVIEKGQTVTLRCDPISGHDNLYWYRRVMGKEIKFLLHFVKESKQDESGMPNNRFLAERTGGTYSTLKVQPAELEDSGVYFCASSQDRLARNIQYFGAGTRLSVL.

In this sample, this clone turned up a few times. The rearrangement joins TRBV6-1 to TRBJ2-2, with D unclear. CDR3 size: 15 residues. Trimming cost V 0 bases and J 6 bases, with 11 bases left between them. Germline V CDR1 and CDR2: MNHNS, SASEGT. DNA of the CDR3: TGTGCCAGCAGTGAAGCAAAGGGAAACCCCGGGGAGCTGTTTTTT. This sequence encodes CASSEAKGNPGELFF.

The chain employs TRBV7-6 and TRBJ1-6; D unresolved. The V end lost 6 bases, the J end lost 0 bases, and 12 bases lay between the germline ends. Per the germline V gene, CDR1 is SGHVS and CDR2 is FNYEAQ. The CDR3 has 16 amino acids. The chain's CDR3 is CASRRMTRSYNSPLHF. DNA of the CDR3: TGTGCCAGCAGACGAATGACTCGCTCCTATAATTCACCCCTCCACTTT.